The sequence of this T cell receptor beta chain was determined in a study of cytomegalovirus exposure and HLA in healthy donors. Notes on the study in general: It has been reported that TCR beta sequences accurately predicted the HLA-A and HLA-B alleles of most subjects. The analysis excluded some indistinguishable V segments, including TRBV6-2 and TRBV6-3. A later analysis found that most CMV-associated TCR beta chains appeared HLA-restricted.

The PCR contained 60 Vbeta and 13 Jbeta primers. TCRdb's copy holds only in-frame clones and misses some; the assay was immunoSEQ multiplex PCR. Among 130,000 to 150,000 clones listed, 76% were seen once. This clone occurred once. Its specificity is unknown. CDR3 length: 16 residues. Germline V gene data show CDR1 as PRHDT and CDR2 as FYEKMQ (reference sequence). The genes are TRBV13 and TRBJ2-5, with D possibly matching TRBD1 (6 bases). The J call may be incorrect, as the DNA end agrees better with TRBJ2-7. The sample comprised PBMCs. The TCR originated in a woman aged 40 to 49 in good health and CMV-seronegative. The CDR3, as DNA: TGTGCCAGCAGCCCCCCCGTGGGCAGGGGTTACTACGAGCAGTACTTC. Its translation is CASSPPVGRGYYEQYF.